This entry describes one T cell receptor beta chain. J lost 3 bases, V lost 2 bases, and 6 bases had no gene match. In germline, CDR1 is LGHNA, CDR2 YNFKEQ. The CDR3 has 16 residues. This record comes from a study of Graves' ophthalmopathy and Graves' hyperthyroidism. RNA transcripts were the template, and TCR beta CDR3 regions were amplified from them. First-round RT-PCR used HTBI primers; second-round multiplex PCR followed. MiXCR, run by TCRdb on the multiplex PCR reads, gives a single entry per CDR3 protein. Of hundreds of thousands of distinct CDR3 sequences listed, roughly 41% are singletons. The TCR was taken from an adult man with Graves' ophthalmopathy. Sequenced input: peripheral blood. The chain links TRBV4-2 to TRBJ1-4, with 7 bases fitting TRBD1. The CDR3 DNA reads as TGTGCCAGCAGCCAAAGGTCCGGGACAGCTAATGAAAAACTGTTTTTT. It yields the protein CASSQRSGTANEKLFF.